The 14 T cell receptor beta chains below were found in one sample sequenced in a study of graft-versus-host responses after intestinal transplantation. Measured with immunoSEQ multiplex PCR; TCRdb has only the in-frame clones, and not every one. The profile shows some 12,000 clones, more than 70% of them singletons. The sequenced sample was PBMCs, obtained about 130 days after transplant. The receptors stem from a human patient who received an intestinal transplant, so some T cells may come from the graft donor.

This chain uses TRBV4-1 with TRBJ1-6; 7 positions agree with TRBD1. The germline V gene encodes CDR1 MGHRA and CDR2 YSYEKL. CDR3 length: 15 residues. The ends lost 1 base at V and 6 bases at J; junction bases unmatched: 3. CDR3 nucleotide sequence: TGCGCCAGCAGCCAAGGGACAGGCCTTAATTCACCCCTCCACTTT. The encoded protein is CASSQGTGLNSPLHF.

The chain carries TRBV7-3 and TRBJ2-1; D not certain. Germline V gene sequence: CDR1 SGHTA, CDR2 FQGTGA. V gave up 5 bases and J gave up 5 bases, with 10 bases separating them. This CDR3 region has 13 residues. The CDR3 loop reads CASSLGVHNEQFF. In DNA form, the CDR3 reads TGTGCCAGCAGCCTAGGTGTTCACAATGAGCAGTTCTTC.

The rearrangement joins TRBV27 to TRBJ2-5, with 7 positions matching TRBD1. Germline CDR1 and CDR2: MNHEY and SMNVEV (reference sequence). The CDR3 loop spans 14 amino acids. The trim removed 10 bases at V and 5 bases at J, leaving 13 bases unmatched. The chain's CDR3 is CATAMLGGRETQYF. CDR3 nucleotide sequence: TGTGCCACCGCCATGCTAGGGGGCCGGGAGACCCAGTACTTC.

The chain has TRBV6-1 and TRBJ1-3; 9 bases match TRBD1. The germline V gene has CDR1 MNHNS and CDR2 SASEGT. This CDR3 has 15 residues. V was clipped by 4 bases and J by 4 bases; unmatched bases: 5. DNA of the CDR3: TGTGCCAGCAGTGGCTCCGGGACAGGGGGAAACACCATATATTTT. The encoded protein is CASSGSGTGGNTIYF.

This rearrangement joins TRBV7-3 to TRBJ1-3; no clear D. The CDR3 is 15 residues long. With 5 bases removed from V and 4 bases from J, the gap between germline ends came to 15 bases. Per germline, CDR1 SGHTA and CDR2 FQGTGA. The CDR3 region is CASSGRAIGGNTIYF. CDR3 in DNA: TGTGCCAGCAGCGGGAGGGCTATCGGGGGAAACACCATATATTTT.

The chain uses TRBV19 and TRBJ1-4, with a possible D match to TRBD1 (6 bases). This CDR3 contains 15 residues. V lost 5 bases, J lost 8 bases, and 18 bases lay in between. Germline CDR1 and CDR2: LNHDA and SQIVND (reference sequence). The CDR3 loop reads CASSPTEGVAEKLFF. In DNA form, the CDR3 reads TGTGCCAGTAGTCCCACCGAGGGGGTGGCGGAAAAACTGTTTTTT.

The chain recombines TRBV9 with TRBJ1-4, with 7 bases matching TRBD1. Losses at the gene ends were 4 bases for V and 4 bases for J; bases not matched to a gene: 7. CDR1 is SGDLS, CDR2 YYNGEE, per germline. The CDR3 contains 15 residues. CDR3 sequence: CASSSPGQINEKLFF. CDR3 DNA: TGTGCCAGCAGCTCACCGGGACAGATTAATGAAAAACTGTTTTTT.

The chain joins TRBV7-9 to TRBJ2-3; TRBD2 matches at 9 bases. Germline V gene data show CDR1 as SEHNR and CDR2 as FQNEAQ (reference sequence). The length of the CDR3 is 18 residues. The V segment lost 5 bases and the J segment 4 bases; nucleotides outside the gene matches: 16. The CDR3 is CASSQAAQSSGSPDTQYF. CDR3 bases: TGTGCCAGCAGCCAGGCGGCCCAAAGTAGCGGGAGTCCAGATACGCAGTATTTT.

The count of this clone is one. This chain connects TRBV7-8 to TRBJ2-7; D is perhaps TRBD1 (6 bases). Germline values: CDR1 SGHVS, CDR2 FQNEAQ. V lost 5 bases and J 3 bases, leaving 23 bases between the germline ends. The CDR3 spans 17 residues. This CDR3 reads CASSPSTRYRVGYEQYF. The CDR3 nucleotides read TGTGCCAGCAGCCCAAGTACCCGGTACAGGGTGGGCTACGAGCAGTACTTC.

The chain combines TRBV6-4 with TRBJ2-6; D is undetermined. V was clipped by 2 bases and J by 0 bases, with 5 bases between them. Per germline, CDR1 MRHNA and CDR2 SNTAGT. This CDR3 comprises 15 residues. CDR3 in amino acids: CASSDGNSGANVLTF. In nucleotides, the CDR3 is TGTGCCAGCAGTGACGGCAACTCTGGGGCCAACGTCCTGACTTTC.

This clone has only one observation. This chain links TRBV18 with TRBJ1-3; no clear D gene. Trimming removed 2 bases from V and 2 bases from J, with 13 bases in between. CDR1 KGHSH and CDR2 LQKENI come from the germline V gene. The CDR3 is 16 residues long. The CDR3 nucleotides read TGTGCCAGCTCACCAAACACCGGTCTCCCTGGAAACACCATATATTTT. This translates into CASSPNTGLPGNTIYF.

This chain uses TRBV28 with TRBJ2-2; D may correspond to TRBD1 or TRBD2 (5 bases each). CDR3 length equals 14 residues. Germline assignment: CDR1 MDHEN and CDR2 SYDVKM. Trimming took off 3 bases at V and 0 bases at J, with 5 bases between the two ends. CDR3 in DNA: TGTGCCAGCAGTTTGGGGGCGAACACCGGGGAGCTGTTTTTT. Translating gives CASSLGANTGELFF.

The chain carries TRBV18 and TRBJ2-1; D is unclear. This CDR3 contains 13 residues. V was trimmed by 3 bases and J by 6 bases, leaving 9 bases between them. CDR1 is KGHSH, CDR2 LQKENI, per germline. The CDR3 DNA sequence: TGTGCCAGCTCACCCGACTCCACCAATGAGCAGTTCTTC. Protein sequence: CASSPDSTNEQFF.

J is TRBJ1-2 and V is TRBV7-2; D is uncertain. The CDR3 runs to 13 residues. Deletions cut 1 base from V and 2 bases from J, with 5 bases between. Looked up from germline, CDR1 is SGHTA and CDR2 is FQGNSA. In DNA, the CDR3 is TGTGCCAGCAGCTTAGACCAGAACTATGGCTACACCTTC. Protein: CASSLDQNYGYTF.